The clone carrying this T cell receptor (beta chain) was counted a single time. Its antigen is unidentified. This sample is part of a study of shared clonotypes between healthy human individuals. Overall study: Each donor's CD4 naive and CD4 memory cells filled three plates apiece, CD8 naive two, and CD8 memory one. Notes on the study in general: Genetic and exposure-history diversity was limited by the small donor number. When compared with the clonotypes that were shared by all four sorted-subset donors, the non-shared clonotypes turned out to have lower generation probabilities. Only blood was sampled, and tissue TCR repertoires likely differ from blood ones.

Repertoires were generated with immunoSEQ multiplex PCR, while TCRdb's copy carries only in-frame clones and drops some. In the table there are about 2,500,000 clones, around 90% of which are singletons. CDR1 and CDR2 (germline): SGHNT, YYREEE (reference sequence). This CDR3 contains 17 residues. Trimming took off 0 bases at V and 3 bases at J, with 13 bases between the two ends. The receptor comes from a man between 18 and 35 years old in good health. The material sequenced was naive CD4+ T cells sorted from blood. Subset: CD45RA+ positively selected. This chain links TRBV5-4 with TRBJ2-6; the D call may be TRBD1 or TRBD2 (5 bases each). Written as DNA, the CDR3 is TGTGCCAGCAGCTTGGATTCTTGGGGGTTTGGGGCCAACGTCCTGACTTTC. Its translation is CASSLDSWGFGANVLTF.